The 10 T cell receptor beta chains in this list originate from one sample, sequenced in a study of blood T cell repertoires in COVID-19. The table came from immunoSEQ multiplex PCR; TCRdb's copy has only in-frame clones and leaves some out. Counted here are approximately 190,000 clones, about 83% occurring once; the ten biggest clones make up approximately 5%. The specimen was peripheral blood. All receptors derive from a woman between 65 and 79 years old with active or convalescent COVID-19.

A single count supports this clone. The chain combines TRBV5-1 with TRBJ2-3; maybe TRBD2 (5 bases). The CDR3 runs to 16 residues. Per the germline V gene, CDR1 is SGHRS and CDR2 is YFSETQ. V shed 2 bases and J shed 10 bases, with 23 bases lying between them. CDR3 DNA: TGCGCCAGCAGCTTCCTCTCATCAGACCCTAGCCCCGCGCAGTATTTT. It translates to CASSFLSSDPSPAQYF.

This chain uses TRBV9 with TRBJ2-1, with 12 nucleotides matching TRBD2. In germline, CDR1 is SGDLS, CDR2 YYNGEE. CDR3 length: 16 amino acids. After removal of 0 bases from V and 7 bases from J, the junction contained 5 bases not matched to a gene. The CDR3 protein is CASSVVPTSGSNEQFF. The CDR3 DNA sequence: TGTGCCAGCAGCGTAGTTCCGACTAGCGGGAGTAATGAGCAGTTCTTC.

The count of this clone is one. This sequence joins TRBV7-2 and TRBJ2-7; possibly TRBD2 for D (6 bases). Germline V gene lookup returns CDR1 SGHTA and CDR2 FQGNSA. Trimming shortened V by 5 bases and J by 0 bases, and 11 bases separated the two germline ends. This CDR3 comprises 14 residues. The CDR3 DNA follows: TGTGCCAGCAGCCGGGACTCTTACTCCTACGAGCAGTACTTC. It encodes CASSRDSYSYEQYF.

The chain carries TRBV27 and TRBJ1-1; a weak D match, TRBD1 (5 bases). Trimming cost V 5 bases and J 1 base, with 11 bases left between them. CDR3 length equals 14 residues. The germline V gene encodes CDR1 MNHEY and CDR2 SMNVEV (reference sequence). The CDR3 DNA reads TGTGCCAGCAGTACAGCAACAGGGAACACTGAAGCTTTCTTT. Translation gives CASSTATGNTEAFF.

This clone has a single count. This sequence joins TRBV19 and TRBJ1-1; TRBD1 agrees at 7 bases. This CDR3 contains 14 residues. V was clipped by 4 bases and J by 1 base; unmatched bases: 3. Germline CDR1 LNHDA, CDR2 SQIVND (reference sequence). The chain's CDR3 is CASSTDRKNTEAFF. In DNA, the CDR3 is TGTGCCAGTAGTACGGACAGGAAGAACACTGAAGCTTTCTTT.

V usage is TRBV28 and J usage is TRBJ2-7; D might be TRBD2 (5 bases). Trimming removed 3 bases at V and 2 bases at J, with 14 bases between. Germline lookup yields CDR1 MDHEN and CDR2 SYDVKM. The CDR3 extends over 15 amino acids. DNA of the CDR3: TGTGCCAGCAGTTTCGGGGTGGGCAGCACCTACGAGCAGTACTTC. Its translation: CASSFGVGSTYEQYF.

The rearrangement uses TRBV10-3 and TRBJ1-3; D uncertain. Trimming took 3 bases from V and 3 from J, leaving 9 bases between them. Germline assignment: CDR1 ENHRY and CDR2 SYGVKD. This CDR3 has 14 residues. The CDR3 protein is CAISDNIDGNTIYF. In nucleotides, the CDR3 is TGTGCCATCAGTGACAATATAGATGGAAACACCATATATTTT.

The chain carries TRBV18 and TRBJ1-4, with D unclear. Germline CDR1 KGHSH, CDR2 LQKENI. V was cut by 0 bases and J by 7 bases, with 12 bases left in between. The CDR3 has 15 amino acids. CDR3 sequence (DNA): TGTGCCAGCTCACCACCGTTGCAGTTCCCTGAAAAACTGTTTTTT. It specifies CASSPPLQFPEKLFF. Full variable domain (remainder filled in from reference TRBV18 and TRBJ1-4): NAGVMQNPRHLVRRRGQEARLRCSPMKGHSHVYWYRQLPEEGLKFMVYLQKENIIDESGMPKERFSAEFPKEGPSILRIQQVVRGDSAAYFCASSPPLQFPEKLFFGSGTQLSVL.

The rearrangement joins TRBV28 to TRBJ2-1, with no clear D. Germline CDR1 reads MDHEN; CDR2 reads SYDVKM. Trimming left V 2 bases short and J 12 bases short, with 14 bases between. There are 13 residues in the CDR3. Here the CDR3 DNA reads TGTGCCAGCAGTTTAATAAGCTCCCCCTGGCAGTTCTTC. Its protein is CASSLISSPWQFF. Combining the CDR3 with reference TRBV28 and TRBJ2-1 gives the whole variable domain DVKVTQSSRYLVKRTGEKVFLECVQDMDHENMFWYRQDPGLGLRLIYFSYDVKMKEKGDIPEGYSVSREKKERFSLILESASTNQTSMYLCASSLISSPWQFFGPGTRLTVL.

The rearrangement joins TRBV7-7 to TRBJ2-2; TRBD2 is a possible D gene (5 bases). V lost 5 bases and J lost 6, with 22 bases in between. From germline, CDR1 is SSHAT and CDR2 FNYEAQ (reference sequence). CDR3 length equals 17 residues. CDR3 sequence: CASSPRAISPLSGELFF. The CDR3 bases are TGTGCCAGCAGCCCGAGGGCCATCAGTCCGTTATCCGGGGAGCTGTTTTTT. The variable domain in full, with the rest retrieved from reference TRBV7-7 and TRBJ2-2, is GAGVSQSPRYKVTKRGQDVTLRCDPISSHATLYWYQQALGQGPEFLTYFNYEAQPDKSGLPSDRFSAERPEGSISTLTIQRTEQRDSAMYRCASSPRAISPLSGELFFGEGSRLTVL.